This T cell receptor beta chain came from a study of blood T cell repertoires in COVID-19. In the study overall: In each case, the material was cDNA or gDNA derived from T cells, B-cell-depleted T cells, or PBMCs.

CDR3 length: 14 residues. Germline CDR1 is KGHSH and CDR2 is LQKENI. V lost 4 bases and J lost 5; bases outside the gene matches: 4. Sequencing was performed with immunoSEQ multiplex PCR; in TCRdb, only in-frame clones are kept and a portion is missing. The sample holds about 240,000 clones; around 87% are singletons and the top ten take about 7.6%. The rearrangement uses TRBV18 and TRBJ2-3, with 9 bases matching TRBD2. Sequencing was done on a sample of peripheral blood. The TCR comes from a woman aged 70 to 79 with active or convalescent COVID-19. CDR3 protein: CASSRGGAGDTQYF. As DNA, the CDR3 is TGTGCCAGCTCACGCGGGGGGGCCGGAGATACGCAGTATTTT.